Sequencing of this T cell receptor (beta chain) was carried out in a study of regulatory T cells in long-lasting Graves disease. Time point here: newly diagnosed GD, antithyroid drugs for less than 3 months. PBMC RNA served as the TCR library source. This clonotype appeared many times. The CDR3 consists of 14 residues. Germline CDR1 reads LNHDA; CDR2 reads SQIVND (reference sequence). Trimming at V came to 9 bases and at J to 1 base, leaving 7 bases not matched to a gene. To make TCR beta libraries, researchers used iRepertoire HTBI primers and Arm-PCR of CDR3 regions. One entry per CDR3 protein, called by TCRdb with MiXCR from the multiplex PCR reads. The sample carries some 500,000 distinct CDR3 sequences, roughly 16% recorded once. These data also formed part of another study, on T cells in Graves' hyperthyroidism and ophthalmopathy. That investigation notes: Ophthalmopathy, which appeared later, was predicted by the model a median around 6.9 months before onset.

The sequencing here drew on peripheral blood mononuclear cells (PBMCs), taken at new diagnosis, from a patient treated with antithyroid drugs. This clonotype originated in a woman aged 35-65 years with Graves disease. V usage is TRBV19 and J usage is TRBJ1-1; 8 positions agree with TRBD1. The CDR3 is CASTGGQANTEAFF. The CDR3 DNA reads TGTGCCAGCACCGGGGGACAGGCGAACACTGAAGCTTTCTTT.